Below are 2 T cell receptor beta chains sequenced from a single sample in a study of CD8 T cells in Susac syndrome. Reverse transcription of roughly 0.45 to 1 ug RNA was performed with random hexamers. TCRdb analysed the immunoSEQ multiplex PCR reads with MiXCR anew, one entry per CDR3 protein. The table includes 180,000 or so distinct CDR3 sequences, around 96% detected once. Sequencing was carried out using CD4+ T cells from PBMCs. The receptors come from a human donor in good health.

The chain carries TRBV23-1 and TRBJ1-1, with TRBD1 matching 7 bases. TRBV23-1 is flagged as an ORF with uncertain function. This CDR3 has 13 amino acids. The ends lost 6 bases at V and 3 bases at J; junction bases unmatched: 4. CDR3 sequence: CASRQGRDTEAFF. As DNA, the CDR3 is TGCGCCAGCAGACAGGGGAGGGACACTGAAGCTTTCTTT.

This chain joins TRBV10-3 and TRBJ1-1; no definite D call. V was clipped by 5 bases and J by 6 bases, with 10 bases between them. The germline CDR1 and CDR2 sequences are ENHRY and SYGVKD. The CDR3 has 12 residues. DNA for the CDR3: TGTGCCATCAGTTCGGGGTCAGCTGAAGCTTTCTTT. As protein: CAISSGSAEAFF.